Listed below are T cell receptor beta chains from one sample, sequenced in a study of cytomegalovirus exposure and HLA in healthy donors. Only in-frame clones appear in the TCRdb table, and some are missing; sequencing was by immunoSEQ multiplex PCR. The sample lists roughly 270,000 clones, around nine tenths seen once, with about 0.99% in the top ten. Material for sequencing was PBMCs. The receptors were sampled from a woman between 18 and 29 years old in good health and CMV-seronegative. CDR3s include the opening cysteine and the closing phenylalanine or tryptophan. Fields, in order: V gene, J gene, clone size, D gene, CDR3 protein, CDR3 DNA. The D gene is left open where the match is weak. Expanded clones are given a class, and other clones once, few, many or no size at all.

>TRBV5-1|TRBJ2-5|.|TRBD2
CASRTSGYQETQYF
TGCGCCAGCAGGACTAGCGGGTACCAAGAGACCCAGTACTTC
>TRBV5-1|TRBJ1-4|.|.
CASSLGGQSNEKLFF
TGCGCCAGCAGCTTGGGGGGGCAGTCTAATGAAAAACTGTTTTTT
>TRBV25-1|TRBJ2-7|.|.
CATSGFYEQYF
TGTGCCACCTCGGGTTTCTACGAGCAGTACTTC
>TRBV5-4|TRBJ2-5|.|TRBD1
CASSPGTGVLSATQYF
TGTGCCAGCAGCCCCGGGACAGGGGTCCTGTCGGCGACCCAGTACTTC
>TRBV5-6|TRBJ2-5|.|.
CASSLGGTQYF
TGTGCCAGCAGCTTAGGCGGGACCCAGTACTTC
>TRBV4-3|TRBJ2-7|.|TRBD2
CASSRGLASYEQYF
TGCGCCAGCAGCCGAGGACTAGCGTCCTACGAGCAGTACTTC
>TRBV15|TRBJ1-3|.|.
CATSRGSGVGNTIYF
TGTGCCACCAGCAGAGGGTCGGGGGTTGGAAACACCATATATTTT
>TRBV6-1|TRBJ1-2|.|TRBD1
CASSRDRGLDGYTF
TGTGCCAGCAGCCGGGACAGGGGATTGGACGGCTACACCTTC
>TRBV5-1|TRBJ2-3|.|.
CASNEGTGSTDTQYF
TGCGCCAGCAACGAAGGGACTGGGAGCACAGATACGCAGTATTTT
>TRBV30|TRBJ1-2|few|.
CAWILGYTF
TGTGCCTGGATTTTAGGCTACACCTTC
>TRBV28|TRBJ2-7|.|.
CASSLAPTIYEQYF
TGTGCCAGCAGTTTAGCACCGACTATCTACGAGCAGTACTTC
>TRBV5-6|TRBJ1-5|few|.
CASSLVGSPAHF
TGTGCCAGCAGCTTGGTGGGCAGCCCGGCGCATTTT
>TRBV6-6|TRBJ2-7|.|.
CASSYSVSDTYEQYF
TGTGCCAGCAGTTACTCAGTGTCAGACACCTACGAGCAGTACTTC
>TRBV9|TRBJ2-3|.|.
CASLTAGADTQYF
TGTGCCAGCTTGACAGCCGGCGCAGATACGCAGTATTTT
>TRBV14|TRBJ2-3|once|TRBD1
CASSLRTGATDTQYF
TGTGCCAGCAGCCTCCGGACAGGGGCGACAGATACGCAGTATTTT
>TRBV9|TRBJ1-2|.|TRBD1
CASSVDRTGEEDGYTF
TGTGCCAGCAGCGTAGATAGGACAGGGGAAGAGGATGGCTACACCTTC
>TRBV9|TRBJ2-5|.|TRBD2
CASSVGLAGAEETQYF
TGTGCCAGCAGCGTAGGTCTAGCGGGAGCGGAGGAGACCCAGTACTTC
>TRBV5-1|TRBJ2-5|.|.
CASRPARTVETQYF
TGCGCCAGCAGGCCAGCCCGGACAGTAGAGACCCAGTACTTC
>TRBV28|TRBJ2-3|.|.
CASSTGSLSTDTQYF
TGTGCCAGCAGTACAGGGTCCCTTAGCACAGATACGCAGTATTTT
>TRBV6-1|TRBJ2-7|.|TRBD2
CASSEERAGAWEQYF
TGTGCCAGCAGTGAAGAGAGAGCGGGAGCATGGGAGCAGTACTTC
>TRBV27|TRBJ1-1|.|TRBD1
CASSPGQVNTEAFF
TGTGCCAGCAGTCCGGGACAGGTGAACACTGAAGCTTTCTTT
>TRBV2|TRBJ2-1|.|TRBD1
CASSGLRDRESNEQFF
TGTGCCAGCAGTGGCCTCCGGGACAGGGAGTCCAATGAGCAGTTCTTC
>TRBV30|TRBJ2-1|.|.
CAWSVLGRGEQFF
TGTGCCTGGAGTGTACTTGGACGGGGTGAGCAGTTCTTC
>TRBV9|TRBJ2-7|.|TRBD1
CASSRTGGASGTYEQYF
TGTGCCAGCAGCCGGACAGGGGGCGCGTCGGGTACCTACGAGCAGTACTTC
>TRBV6-4|TRBJ2-7|.|.
CASSEIGGRAYF
TGTGCCAGCAGTGAAATCGGGGGACGGGCATACTTC
>TRBV6-5|TRBJ2-7|.|TRBD1
CASRNRDRSYEQYF
TGTGCCAGCAGAAACAGGGACAGGTCCTACGAGCAGTACTTC
>TRBV5-1|TRBJ2-7|.|TRBD2
CASSLGGLAGRGEQYF
TGCGCCAGCAGCTTGGGGGGACTAGCGGGGAGGGGCGAGCAGTACTTC
>TRBV6-1|TRBJ2-5|.|TRBD2
CASSRTSGSIETQYF
TGTGCCAGCAGTCGGACTAGCGGGAGCATAGAGACCCAGTACTTC
>TRBV20-1|TRBJ2-1|.|TRBD2
CSAKAGAEQFF
TGCAGTGCCAAAGCGGGAGCTGAGCAGTTCTTC
>TRBV27|TRBJ2-7|once|TRBD2
CASNPAGDQYEQYF
TGTGCCAGCAACCCGGCGGGGGACCAGTACGAGCAGTACTTC
>TRBV9|TRBJ2-7|.|TRBD2
CASSGLAGGPSYEQYF
TGTGCCAGCAGCGGACTAGCGGGAGGTCCCTCCTACGAGCAGTACTTC
>TRBV7-7|TRBJ1-4|.|.
CASSLRLREKLFF
TGTGCTAGCAGCTTAAGGTTGAGGGAAAAACTGTTTTTT
>TRBV19|TRBJ2-4|.|TRBD2
CASSISRTSGRQNIQYF
TGTGCCAGTAGTATCTCCCGGACTAGCGGGAGGCAAAACATTCAGTACTTC
>TRBV6-6|TRBJ1-2|.|.
CASSRTLDYGYTF
TGTGCCAGCAGTAGGACATTGGACTATGGCTACACCTTC
>TRBV28|TRBJ2-7|.|.
CASSLGQFSYEQYF
TGTGCCAGCAGCCTAGGACAGTTCTCCTACGAGCAGTACTTC
>TRBV6-1|TRBJ2-7|.|TRBD1
CASSAGQGLYSYEQYF
TGTGCCAGCAGTGCCGGACAGGGACTTTATTCCTACGAGCAGTACTTC
>TRBV7-9|TRBJ2-3|.|TRBD1
CASSLGQGSTDTQYF
TGTGCCAGCAGCTTAGGACAGGGAAGCACAGATACGCAGTATTTT
>TRBV28|TRBJ2-3|.|TRBD1
CASSLKNRRQGWGTDTQYF
TGTGCCAGCAGTCTAAAAAACAGAAGACAGGGTTGGGGCACAGATACGCAGTATTTT
>TRBV4-1|TRBJ2-1|.|TRBD2
CASSQEAAGGKQFF
TGCGCCAGCAGCCAAGAGGCAGCGGGAGGGAAACAGTTCTTC
>TRBV6-5|TRBJ1-1|once|.
CASSHNTEAFF
TGTGCCAGCAGTCATAACACTGAAGCTTTCTTT
>TRBV29-1|TRBJ2-7|few|TRBD1
CSVKGQGSSYEQYF
TGCAGCGTTAAGGGACAGGGAAGCTCCTACGAGCAGTACTTC
>TRBV14|TRBJ2-2|.|TRBD2
CASSQDGPLAGAPDGELFF
TGTGCCAGCAGCCAAGATGGGCCCCTAGCGGGAGCTCCTGACGGGGAGCTGTTTTTT
>TRBV18|TRBJ2-7|.|TRBD1
CASSPGQGAGEQYF
TGTGCCAGCTCACCGGGACAGGGGGCTGGGGAGCAGTACTTC